This TCR beta chain emerged from a study of OX40 agonist ivuxolimab in advanced cancers. The study in broad terms: The costimulatory receptor OX40 (CD134) was targeted by ivuxolimab, a fully human IgG2 agonistic monoclonal antibody. Intravenous ivuxolimab was administered to patients every 2 weeks at six dose levels: 0.01, 0.1, 0.3, 1.5, 3 and 10 mg/kg. Of the approximately 50 dose-escalation patients, hepatocellular carcinoma was present in around 19, melanoma in roughly 15, renal cell carcinoma in 9 and head and neck cancer in 9. In the dose-escalation cohort, approximately 80% of patients were male, and the mean age was roughly 60 years with a range of roughly 20 to 80. Patients were allowed to have had prior anti-PD-1, anti-PD-L1 or anti-CTLA-4 therapy, and roughly two fifths of the dose-escalation patients had been treated with checkpoint inhibitors. Partial responses occurred in three dose-escalation patients: two with cutaneous melanoma and one with hepatocellular carcinoma. Peripheral TCRbeta sequencing was intended to test whether TCR sequence diversity was altered and clonal T-cell expansion was caused by ivuxolimab. The monotherapy dose-escalation portion (N of about 47 patients) of the phase I ivuxolimab trial is reported in the paper. General conclusions and limits of the study: After ivuxolimab, expanded clones were on average more numerous among CD8+ T cells than among CD4+ T cells. Low levels of normalized T-cell clonal expansion were also shown by some nonresponding patients. At doses of 0.1 to 3.0 mg/kg, clonal expansion of both CD4+ and CD8+ T cells in blood was seen between baseline and week 6. Antigen specificity was not determined for the clonally expanded peripheral T cells. Partial responders in the 0.1-3.0 mg/kg groups had among the lowest normalized peripheral clonal expansion, especially among CD8+ T cells.

Genomic DNA was isolated from the sorted cells so that the TCRbeta CDR3 region could be sequenced. The immunoSEQ Assay was used for sequencing of TCRbeta CDR3 regions. Drawn from immuneACCESS, this table holds only the in-frame rearrangements with V and J called that TCRdb kept. Clones are partly lost; checked studies trace under half to an unresolved V gene and leave the rest unexplained. The sample has around 73,000 clones on record, 70% to 90% of them singletons. The ten largest clones capture roughly 9.8% of the sample. Sequences LNHDA (CDR1) and SQIVND (CDR2) are obtained from the germline V gene (reference sequence). The cysteine opens and the phenylalanine closes a CDR3 of 16 amino acids. The retained sequence is limited to the CDR3, 48 bases, with the frame set at the first base. The germline V and J ends show losses of 1 base and 0 bases respectively, and no gene match explains 4 bases of the junction.

Patients with autoimmune disease history or receiving systemic immunosuppression were excluded from the trial. Peripheral blood for TCR sequencing was collected from all dose cohorts at baseline, on cycle 4 day 1, and on cycle 7 day 1. Samples came from an open-label, multicenter, first-in-human phase I dose-escalation trial of ivuxolimab. The trial enrolled adults with locally advanced or metastatic head and neck squamous cell, hepatocellular, melanoma or renal cell carcinoma. Before TCR sequencing, CD4+ T cells and CD8+ T cells from peripheral blood were sorted into separate populations. This clone was found once. The antigen it recognizes is unknown. The sample holds no much larger clone one base away, and base qualities are not on file.

This chain joins TRBV19 to TRBJ1-2; a stretch of 8 junction bases matches TRBD1. This sequence was found in an adult with an advanced solid tumor such as melanoma, head and neck, liver or kidney cancer. Here the sequenced sample was CD4+ or CD8+ T cells sorted from blood, taken in a trial of the OX40 agonist ivuxolimab. The nucleotide sequence is given as TGTGCCAGTAGTATAGCCCGGACAGGGACTAACTATGGCTACACCTTC. This encodes CASSIARTGTNYGYTF.